Listed here is a single T cell receptor beta chain. Stability of Graves' hyperthyroidism was defined as absent ophthalmopathy progression within 18 months. The trim removed 6 bases at V and 3 bases at J, leaving 13 bases unmatched. Germline V gives CDR1 DFQATT, CDR2 SNEGSKA (reference sequence). The CDR3 runs 16 residues. The data are from a study of T cells in Graves' hyperthyroidism and ophthalmopathy. Regions amplified from RNA transcripts were the TCR beta CDR3 regions. The HTBI set primed first-round TCR CDR3 RT-PCR. One entry per CDR3 protein, called by TCRdb with MiXCR from the multiplex PCR reads. The sample lists around 430,000 distinct CDR3 sequences, about 15% occurring once.

This clonotype was obtained from a woman under 40 with Graves' hyperthyroidism. The rearrangement links TRBV20-1 to TRBJ1-5, with 8 bases fitting TRBD1. Sequenced material: blood. This CDR3 is CSADAGTGTLNQPQHF. The DNA for the CDR3 is TGCAGTGCGGATGCCGGGACAGGTACCCTCAATCAGCCCCAGCATTTT.